This T cell receptor beta chain was captured in a study of T cell responses to AZD1222 COVID-19 vaccine. The overall study: Pooling of second doses given at about 4 or about 12 weeks was done.

The CDR3 totals 11 residues. The germline gives CDR1 SGHNT, CDR2 YENEEA. Trimming left V 5 bases short and J 6 bases short, with 5 bases between. TCRdb keeps only in-frame clones here, not all; method: immunoSEQ multiplex PCR. Of around 140,000 clones in the sample, roughly nine tenths were seen once. With regard to this clone: Its antigen remains unidentified.

General study points: Regions left unmutated in variants are reportedly the target of nearly half of spike-specific TCRs. After two AZD1222 doses, spike-specific TCR breadth and depth rose versus day 0. Females made up more of the donors, who were largely white British, and clonal diversity may have come out too low.

The chain joins TRBV11-3 to TRBJ2-1; no firm D call. The sample in question was peripheral blood, obtained on day 0 of AZD1222 vaccination. The sequence derives from an adult in good health. The CDR3 sequence is CASSPSNEQFF. The CDR3 nucleotides are TGTGCCAGCAGCCCCTCCAATGAGCAGTTCTTC.